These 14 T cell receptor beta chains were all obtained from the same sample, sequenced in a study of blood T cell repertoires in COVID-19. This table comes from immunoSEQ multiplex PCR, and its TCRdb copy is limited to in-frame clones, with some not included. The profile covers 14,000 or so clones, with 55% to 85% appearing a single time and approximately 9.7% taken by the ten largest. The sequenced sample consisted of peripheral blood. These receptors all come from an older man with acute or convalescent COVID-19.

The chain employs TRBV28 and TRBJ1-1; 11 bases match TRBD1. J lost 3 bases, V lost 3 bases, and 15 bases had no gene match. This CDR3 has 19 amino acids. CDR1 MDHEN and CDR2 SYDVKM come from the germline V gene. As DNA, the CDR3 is TGTGCCAGCAGTTTCCCCCCCGGACAGGGGGCAGTTTTTGACACTGAAGCTTTCTTT. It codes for CASSFPPGQGAVFDTEAFF.

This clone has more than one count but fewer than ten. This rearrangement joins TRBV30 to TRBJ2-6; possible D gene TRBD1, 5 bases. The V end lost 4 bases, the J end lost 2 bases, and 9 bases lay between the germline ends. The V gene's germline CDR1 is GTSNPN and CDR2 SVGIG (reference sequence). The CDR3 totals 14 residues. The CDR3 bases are TGTGCCTGGAAGATACAGGCTGGGGCCAACGTCCTGACTTTC. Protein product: CAWKIQAGANVLTF.

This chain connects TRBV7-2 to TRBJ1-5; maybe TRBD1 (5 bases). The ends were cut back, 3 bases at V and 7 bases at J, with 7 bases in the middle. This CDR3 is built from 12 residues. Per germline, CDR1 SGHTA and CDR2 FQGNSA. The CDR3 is CASSLGGQPQHF. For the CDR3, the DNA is TGTGCCAGCAGCTTGGGGGGGCAGCCCCAGCATTTT.

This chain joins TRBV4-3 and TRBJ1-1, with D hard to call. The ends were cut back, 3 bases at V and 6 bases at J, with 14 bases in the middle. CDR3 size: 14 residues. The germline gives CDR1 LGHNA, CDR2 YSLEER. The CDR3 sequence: CASSQQTGNPEAFF. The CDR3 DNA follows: TGCGCCAGCAGCCAGCAGACGGGGAATCCTGAAGCTTTCTTT.

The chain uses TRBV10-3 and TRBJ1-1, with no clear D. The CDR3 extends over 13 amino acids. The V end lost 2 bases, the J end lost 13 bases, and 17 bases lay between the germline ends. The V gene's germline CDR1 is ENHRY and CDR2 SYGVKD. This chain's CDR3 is CAISEAAGRLGFF. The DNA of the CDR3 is TGTGCCATCAGTGAGGCCGCCGGGAGATTGGGTTTCTTT.

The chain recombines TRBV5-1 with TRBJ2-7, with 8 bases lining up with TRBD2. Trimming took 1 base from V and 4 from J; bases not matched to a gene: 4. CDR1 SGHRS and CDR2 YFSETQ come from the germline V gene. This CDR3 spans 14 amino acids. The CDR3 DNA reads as TGCGCCAGCAGCTTGACTAGCGGAGCTTACGAGCAGTACTTC. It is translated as CASSLTSGAYEQYF.

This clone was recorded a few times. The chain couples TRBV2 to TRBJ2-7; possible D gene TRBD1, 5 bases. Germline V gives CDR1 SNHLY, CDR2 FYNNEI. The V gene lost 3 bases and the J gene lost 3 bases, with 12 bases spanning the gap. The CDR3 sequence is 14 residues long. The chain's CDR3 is CASSDQGRLYEQYF. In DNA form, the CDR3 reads TGTGCCAGCAGTGACCAGGGCAGGCTCTACGAGCAGTACTTC.

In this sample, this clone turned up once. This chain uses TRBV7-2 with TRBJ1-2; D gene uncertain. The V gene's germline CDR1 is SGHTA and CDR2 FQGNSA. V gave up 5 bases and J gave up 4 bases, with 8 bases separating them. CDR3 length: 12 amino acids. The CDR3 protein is CASSGQVYGYTF. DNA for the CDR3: TGTGCCAGCAGCGGGCAGGTCTATGGCTACACCTTC.

The CDR3 nucleotides are TGTGCCAGCAGCTTAGCGTCAGGCCCTAATGAAAAACTGTTTTTT. Its protein is CASSLASGPNEKLFF. The V call is TRBV7-6, the J call TRBJ1-4, with no clear D. Germline values: CDR1 SGHVS, CDR2 FNYEAQ. V was trimmed by 0 bases and J by 3 bases, leaving 8 bases between them. This CDR3 contains 15 residues.

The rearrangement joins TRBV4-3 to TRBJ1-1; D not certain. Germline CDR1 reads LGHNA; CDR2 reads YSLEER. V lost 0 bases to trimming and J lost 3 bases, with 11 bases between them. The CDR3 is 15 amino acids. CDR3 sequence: CASSQDTGVYTEAFF. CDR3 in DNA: TGCGCCAGCAGCCAAGATACGGGTGTTTACACTGAAGCTTTCTTT.

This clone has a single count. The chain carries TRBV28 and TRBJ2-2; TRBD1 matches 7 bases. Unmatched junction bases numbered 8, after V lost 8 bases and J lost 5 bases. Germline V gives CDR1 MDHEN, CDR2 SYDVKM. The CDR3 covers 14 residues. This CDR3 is CASGLTGRTGELFF. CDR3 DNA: TGTGCCAGCGGCTTGACAGGGCGGACCGGGGAGCTGTTTTTT.

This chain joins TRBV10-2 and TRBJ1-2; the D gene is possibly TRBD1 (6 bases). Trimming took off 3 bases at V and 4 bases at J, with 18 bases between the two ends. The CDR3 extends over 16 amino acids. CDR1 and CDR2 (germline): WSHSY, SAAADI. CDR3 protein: CASSDPPVRGFYGYTF. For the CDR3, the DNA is TGCGCCAGCAGTGACCCGCCCGTCAGGGGATTCTATGGCTACACCTTC.

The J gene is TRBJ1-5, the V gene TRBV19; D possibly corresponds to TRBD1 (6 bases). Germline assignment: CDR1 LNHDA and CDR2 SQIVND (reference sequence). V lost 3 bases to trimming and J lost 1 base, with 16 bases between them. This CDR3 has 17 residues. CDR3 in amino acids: CASSIVGGLGSNQPQHF. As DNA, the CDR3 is TGTGCCAGTAGTATTGTTGGGGGCTTAGGCAGCAATCAGCCCCAGCATTTT.

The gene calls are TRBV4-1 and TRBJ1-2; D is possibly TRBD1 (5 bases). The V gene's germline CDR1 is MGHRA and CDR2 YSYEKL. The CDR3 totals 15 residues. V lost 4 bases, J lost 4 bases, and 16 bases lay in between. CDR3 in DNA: TGCGCCAGCAGCCCCAGACAGACAGTCGGCTATGGCTACACCTTC. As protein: CASSPRQTVGYGYTF.